These T cell receptor beta chains were read from a single sample in a study of regulatory T cells in long-lasting Graves disease. In TCRdb, the multiplex PCR reads were re-called with MiXCR into one record per CDR3 protein. The sample includes about 420,000 distinct CDR3 sequences, about a sixth of them seen just once. The same data also went into a second study, on T cells in Graves' hyperthyroidism and ophthalmopathy.

The specimen was peripheral blood mononuclear cells (PBMCs), collected at new diagnosis, from a patient treated with antithyroid drugs. The receptors shown here come from a woman younger than 30 with Graves disease. The CDR3 runs from the conserved cysteine through the conserved F or W. The D gene is left open where the match is weak. Clone size is not always given. Where it is, it says once, few, many or a class for expanded clones.

abundance	v_gene	j_gene	d_gene	CDR3nt	CDR3aa
many	TRBV24-1	TRBJ2-3	NA	TGTGCCACCAGTGATTTCCAGGGAACGGGCACAGATACGCAGTATTTT	CATSDFQGTGTDTQYF
NA	TRBV6-1	TRBJ1-2	NA	TGTGCCAGCAGAAATGGGGGCAGCTATGGCTACACCTTC	CASRNGGSYGYTF
many	TRBV12-3/TRBV12-4	TRBJ2-1	TRBD2	TGTGCCAGCAGTTTCTCCACTAGCGGGAGATCCAATGAGCAGTTCTTC	CASSFSTSGRSNEQFF
NA	TRBV10-3	TRBJ1-2	NA	TGTGCCATCAGTGAAAAAGGTACACCTAACTATGGCTACACCTTC	CAISEKGTPNYGYTF
few	TRBV6-1	TRBJ1-5	NA	TGTGCCAGCAGTGAGGCGGATCAGCCCCAGCATTTT	CASSEADQPQHF
many	TRBV2	TRBJ2-7	NA	TGTGCCAGCCGGCGGGAAACCTCCTACGAGCAGTACTTC	CASRRETSYEQYF
few	TRBV19	TRBJ2-3	TRBD2	TGTGCCAGTAGTATAATGCGATTAGCGGGAACAAGCACAGATACGCAGTATTTT	CASSIMRLAGTSTDTQYF
many	TRBV9	TRBJ1-2	NA	TGTGCCAGCGGAGGAAGGAACCACGACTATGGCTACACCTTC	CASGGRNHDYGYTF
few	TRBV5-1	TRBJ2-1	TRBD2	TGCGCCAGCAGCCGAGCGGGAGGGAGGGCCAATGAGCAGTTCTTC	CASSRAGGRANEQFF
many	TRBV28	TRBJ2-5	TRBD2	TGTGCCAGCAGGCCTAGCGGAAGAGGGGAAGAGACCCAGTACTTC	CASRPSGRGEETQYF
few	TRBV5-1	TRBJ2-1	TRBD2	TGCGCCAGCAGCTCACCCAACACCGGGACTAGCGGGAGGAATGAGCAGTTCTTC	CASSSPNTGTSGRNEQFF
many	TRBV5-4	TRBJ2-1	NA	TGTGCCAGCAGCTTGCCCAGCGCAGGATACAATGAGCAGTTCTTC	CASSLPSAGYNEQFF
NA	TRBV30	TRBJ2-5	TRBD1	TGTGCCTGGAGTACCGGACAGGGGGCTGAAGAGACCCAGTACTTC	CAWSTGQGAEETQYF
many	TRBV18	TRBJ1-1	TRBD1	TGTGCCAGCTCACCCTCCAGGGGACAGATGAACACTGAAGCTTTCTTT	CASSPSRGQMNTEAFF
many	TRBV12-3/TRBV12-4	TRBJ1-2	TRBD1	TGTGCCAGCACCCACAGGGGGACAAACTATGGCTACACCTTC	CASTHRGTNYGYTF
many	TRBV20-1	TRBJ2-2	NA	TGCAGTGCTAACGACGCGAACACCGGGGAGCTGTTTTTT	CSANDANTGELFF
NA	TRBV7-9	TRBJ2-5	NA	TGTGCCAGCAGCCACAGCCTGGACAGTCACGTAAAAGAGACCCAGTACTTC	CASSHSLDSHVKETQYF
many	TRBV19	TRBJ1-2	TRBD1	TGTGCCAGTAGTCGGGACAGGGGTTTTGGAGGCTACACCTTC	CASSRDRGFGGYTF
many	TRBV27	TRBJ2-2	NA	TGTGCCAGCAGTCCCCTCGAGCCTAGCACCGGGGAGCTGTTTTTT	CASSPLEPSTGELFF
few	TRBV12-3/TRBV12-4	TRBJ1-6	TRBD1	TGTGCCAGCAGCACAACAGGGGGCAGGTCACCCCTCCACTTT	CASSTTGGRSPLHF
few	TRBV10-3	TRBJ1-6	TRBD1	TGTGCCATCAGTGAGGGGGACAGGAATAGTTCACCCCTCCACTTT	CAISEGDRNSSPLHF
once	TRBV10-2	TRBJ2-3	TRBD2	TGCGCCAGCAGTGTAGCGGGAGTAGGGTATACGCAGTATTTT	CASSVAGVGYTQYF
many	TRBV28	TRBJ1-2	TRBD1	TGTGCCAGCCAGTTTCGGGACAGGGTTCAGTATGGCTACACCTTC	CASQFRDRVQYGYTF
many	TRBV2	TRBJ2-5	NA	TGTGCCAGCAGCGGACAGGAGGGGGATTTCTTC	CASSGQEGDFF
many	TRBV10-2	TRBJ1-1	NA	TGCGCCAGCACGTCGGACAGAAGTGCTTTCTTT	CASTSDRSAFF
few	TRBV20-1	TRBJ2-3	NA	TGCAGTTCCCCTCGAGGAGGGGCCACAGATACGCAGTATTTT	CSSPRGGATDTQYF
many	TRBV28	TRBJ2-5	NA	TGTGCCAGCAGCCTGGGGGGACAGAGAGAAGAGACCCAGTACTTC	CASSLGGQREETQYF
NA	TRBV9	TRBJ1-1	TRBD1	TGTGCCAGCAGCTACCGGGACAGGGGTGGCACTGAAGCTTTCTTT	CASSYRDRGGTEAFF
NA	TRBV18	TRBJ2-7	TRBD1	TGTGCCAGCTCACCCGGACAGGGAAGGGTCGAGCAGTACTTC	CASSPGQGRVEQYF
NA	TRBV9	TRBJ2-7	TRBD1	TGTGCCAGCAGCCTGGGGCCAGGGGGATCCTACGAGCAGTACTTC	CASSLGPGGSYEQYF
few	TRBV9	TRBJ2-7	NA	TGTGCCAGCAGCGTCGGCGACAGGAATTACGAGCAGTACTTC	CASSVGDRNYEQYF
few	TRBV6-1	TRBJ1-5	NA	TGTGCCAGCAGCCTCGGGTTGGCACCCCAGCCCCAGCATTTT	CASSLGLAPQPQHF
NA	TRBV15	TRBJ1-1	NA	TGTGCCACCAGCAGAGGCGCCTGGGGGAACACTGAAGCTTTCTTT	CATSRGAWGNTEAFF
NA	TRBV3-1	TRBJ1-4	NA	TGTGCCAGCAGCCAAGGGATAGTGCAGCCACTGTTTTTT	CASSQGIVQPLFF
many	TRBV12-3/TRBV12-4	TRBJ1-3	TRBD1	TGTGCCAGCAGCCGGACAGGGGGTGCTGGAAACACCATATATTTT	CASSRTGGAGNTIYF
many	TRBV18	TRBJ1-4	NA	TGTGCCAGCTCACAAGTTCGGCACACAACTAATGAAAAACTGTTTTTT	CASSQVRHTTNEKLFF
NA	TRBV11-2	TRBJ2-5	TRBD2	TGTGCCAGCAGCACAAGCGGGAGTATAGAGACCCAGTACTTC	CASSTSGSIETQYF